Listed here is a single T cell receptor (beta chain). Antigen unknown. The data were obtained in a study of OX40 agonist ivuxolimab in advanced cancers. On the study more broadly: Participants averaged about 60 years of age (range roughly 23 to 80) and were 82.7% male.

Only in-frame clones appear in the TCRdb table, and some are missing; sequencing was by immunoSEQ multiplex PCR. The sample includes about 45,000 clones, less than 90% of them seen just once. CDR1 and CDR2 (germline): MGHRA, YSYEKL. Trimming removed 4 bases from V and 1 base from J, with 12 bases in between. The CDR3 is made up of 15 amino acids. Study findings and constraints: Among T cells, CD8+ cells averaged more expanded clones than CD4+ cells. Expansion of clones was among the lowest in partial responders at 0.1-3.0 mg/kg.

V is TRBV4-1 and J is TRBJ2-3; TRBD1 might be the D (6 bases). The starting material was CD4+ or CD8+ T cells sorted from blood, obtained in a trial of the OX40 agonist ivuxolimab. The source is an adult with an advanced solid tumor such as melanoma, head and neck, liver or kidney cancer. The CDR3 DNA sequence: TGCGCCAGCAGCCTGGGACACGGAGGCACAGATACGCAGTATTTT. Protein product: CASSLGHGGTDTQYF.